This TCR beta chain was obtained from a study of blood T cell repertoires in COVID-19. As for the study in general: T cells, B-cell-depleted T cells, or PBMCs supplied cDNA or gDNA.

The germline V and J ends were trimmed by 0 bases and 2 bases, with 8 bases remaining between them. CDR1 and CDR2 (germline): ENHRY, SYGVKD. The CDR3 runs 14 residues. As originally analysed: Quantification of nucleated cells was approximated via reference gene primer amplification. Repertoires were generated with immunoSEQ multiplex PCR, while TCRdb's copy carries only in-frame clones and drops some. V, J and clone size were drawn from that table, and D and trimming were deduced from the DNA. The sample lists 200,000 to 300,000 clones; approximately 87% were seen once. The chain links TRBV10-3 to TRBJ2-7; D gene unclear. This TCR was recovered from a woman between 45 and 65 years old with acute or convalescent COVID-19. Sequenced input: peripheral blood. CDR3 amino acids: CAISESGRTYEQYF. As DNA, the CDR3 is TGTGCCATCAGTGAGTCAGGCAGGACCTACGAGCAGTACTTC.